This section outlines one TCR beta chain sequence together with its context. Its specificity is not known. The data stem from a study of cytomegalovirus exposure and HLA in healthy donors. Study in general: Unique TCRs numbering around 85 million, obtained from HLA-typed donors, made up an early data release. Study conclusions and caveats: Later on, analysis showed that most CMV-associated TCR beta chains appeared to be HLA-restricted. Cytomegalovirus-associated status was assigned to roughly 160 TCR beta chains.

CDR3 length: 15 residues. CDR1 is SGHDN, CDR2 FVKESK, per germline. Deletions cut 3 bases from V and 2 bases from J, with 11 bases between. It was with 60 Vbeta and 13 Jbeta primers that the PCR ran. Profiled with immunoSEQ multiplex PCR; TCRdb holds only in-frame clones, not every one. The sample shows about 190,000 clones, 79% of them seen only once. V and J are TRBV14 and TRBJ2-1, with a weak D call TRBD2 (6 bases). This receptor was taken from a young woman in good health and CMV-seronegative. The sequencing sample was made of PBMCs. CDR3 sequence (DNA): TGTGCCAGCAGCCAGGGGGAGGTCCCCTACAATGAGCAGTTCTTC. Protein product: CASSQGEVPYNEQFF.